This T cell receptor (beta chain) is from a study of cytomegalovirus exposure and HLA in healthy donors. Study-wide context: Within an early data release were about 85 million unique TCRs drawn from HLA-typed donors.

Healthy donors of bone marrow made up the group. Details on this clone: No antigen is known for it.

Study-wide results and caveats: Presence/absence analyses assumed roughly uniform sequencing depth across donors, which may not hold. While the bulk of TCR sequences proved rare, some public TCRs turned up in many donors.

The CDR3 totals 15 residues. Germline V gene lookup returns CDR1 SQVTM and CDR2 ANQGSEA. Unmatched junction bases numbered 6, after V lost 0 bases and J lost 3 bases. The primer mix had 60 Vbeta and 13 Jbeta primers. TCRdb keeps only in-frame clones here, not all; method: immunoSEQ multiplex PCR. The repertoire holds 250,000 or so clones, with nearly 95% as singletons. The material sequenced was PBMCs. The J gene is TRBJ2-7, the V gene TRBV29-1; 9 bases agree with TRBD1. This sequence was found in a girl aged 2 to 10 in good health and CMV-seronegative. The CDR3 nucleotides read TGCAGCGTTGAAGATTCCGGGACAGGGCTCTACGAGCAGTACTTC. Its protein product is CSVEDSGTGLYEQYF.